This section outlines one T cell receptor beta chain sequence together with its context. These data come from a study of post-analysis software for immune sequencing data. Carried by the TCR beta cDNA libraries were unique molecular identifiers. TCRdb independently ran MiXCR on the PCR reads; one entry per CDR3 protein. The sample carries about 800,000 distinct CDR3 sequences, roughly 27% recorded once. This TCR was recovered from a girl between 10 and 17 years old with multiple sclerosis. Sequenced sample: blood.

DNA of the CDR3: TGTGCCAGCAGCTTGAACAGGGGGCTTGGCTACACCTTC. It codes for CASSLNRGLGYTF. The V and J genes are TRBV5-6 and TRBJ1-2; 9 bases fit TRBD1. The CDR3 loop spans 13 amino acids. After removal of 1 base from V and 7 bases from J, the junction contained 2 bases not matched to a gene. In germline, CDR1 is SGHDT, CDR2 YYEEEE.